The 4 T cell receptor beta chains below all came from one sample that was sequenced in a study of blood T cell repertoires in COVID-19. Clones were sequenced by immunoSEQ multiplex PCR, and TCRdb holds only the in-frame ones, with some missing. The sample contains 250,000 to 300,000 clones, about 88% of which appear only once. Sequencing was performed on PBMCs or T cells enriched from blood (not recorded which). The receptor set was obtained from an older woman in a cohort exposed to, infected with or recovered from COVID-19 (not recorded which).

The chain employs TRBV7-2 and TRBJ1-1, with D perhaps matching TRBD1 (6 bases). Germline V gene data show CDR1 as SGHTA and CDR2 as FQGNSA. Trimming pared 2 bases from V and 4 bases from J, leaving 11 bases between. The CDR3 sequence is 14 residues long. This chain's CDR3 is CASSLNRAGTEAFF. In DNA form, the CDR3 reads TGTGCCAGCAGCTTAAACAGGGCGGGCACTGAAGCTTTCTTT.

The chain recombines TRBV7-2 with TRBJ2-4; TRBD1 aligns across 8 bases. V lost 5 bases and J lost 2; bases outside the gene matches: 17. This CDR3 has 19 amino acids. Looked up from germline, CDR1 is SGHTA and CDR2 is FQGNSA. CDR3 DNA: TGTGCCAGCAGCCCCGCCAGGGGGCCCTCGGTTTTAACCAAAAACATTCAGTACTTC. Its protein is CASSPARGPSVLTKNIQYF.

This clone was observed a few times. The CDR3 reads CASSLRGGNTIYF. The CDR3 DNA reads TGTGCCAGCAGCTTAAGGGGAGGAAACACCATATATTTT. The chain joins TRBV7-9 to TRBJ1-3, with D possibly matching TRBD1 (5 bases). Trimming cost V 2 bases and J 4 bases, with 6 bases left between them. In germline, CDR1 is SEHNR, CDR2 FQNEAQ (reference sequence). The CDR3 spans 13 residues.

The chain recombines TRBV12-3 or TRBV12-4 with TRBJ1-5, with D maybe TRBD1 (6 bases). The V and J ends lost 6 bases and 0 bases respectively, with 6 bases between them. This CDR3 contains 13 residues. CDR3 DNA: TGTGCCAGCAGGACAGGTAGCAATCAGCCCCAGCATTTT. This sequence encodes CASRTGSNQPQHF.